This entry describes one TCR beta chain. Its antigen is currently unknown. This entry belongs to a study of T cell responses to AZD1222 COVID-19 vaccine. Study-wide results and limits: It was only six AZD1222 recipients who were seropositive at baseline.

The V gene lost 0 bases and the J gene lost 7 bases, with 13 bases spanning the gap. The CDR3 sequence is 15 residues long. CDR1 SGHNT and CDR2 YYREEE come from the germline V gene (reference sequence). Generated by immunoSEQ multiplex PCR, the TCRdb table keeps only in-frame clones and is missing some. Of about 56,000 clones listed, approximately 83% are singletons. V usage is TRBV5-4 and J usage is TRBJ1-4, with D unresolved. The sample in question was peripheral blood, obtained on day 0 of AZD1222 vaccination. The sequence was collected from an adult in good health. The CDR3: CASSLDFGGGEKLFF. CDR3 coding DNA: TGTGCCAGCAGCTTGGATTTCGGAGGCGGTGAAAAACTGTTTTTT.